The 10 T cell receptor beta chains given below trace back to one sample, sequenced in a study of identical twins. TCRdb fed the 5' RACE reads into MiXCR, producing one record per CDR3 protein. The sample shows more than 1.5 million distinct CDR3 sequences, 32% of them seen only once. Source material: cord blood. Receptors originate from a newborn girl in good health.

The CDR3 sequence is CASSLNGAGRDTQYF. CDR3 coding DNA: TGTGCCAGCAGTTTAAACGGGGCCGGGAGGGATACGCAGTATTTT. The chain couples TRBV27 to TRBJ2-3; 7 nucleotides align to TRBD2. The V segment lost 2 bases and the J segment 6 bases; nucleotides outside the gene matches: 8. The CDR3 loop spans 15 amino acids. CDR1 MNHEY and CDR2 SMNVEV come from the germline V gene (reference sequence).

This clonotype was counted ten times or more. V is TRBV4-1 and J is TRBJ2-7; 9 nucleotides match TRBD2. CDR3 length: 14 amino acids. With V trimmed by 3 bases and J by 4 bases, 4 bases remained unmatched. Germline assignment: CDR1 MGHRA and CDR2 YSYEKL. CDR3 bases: TGCGCCAGCAGCCAGAGTAGCGGGAGTTACGAGCAGTACTTC. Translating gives CASSQSSGSYEQYF.

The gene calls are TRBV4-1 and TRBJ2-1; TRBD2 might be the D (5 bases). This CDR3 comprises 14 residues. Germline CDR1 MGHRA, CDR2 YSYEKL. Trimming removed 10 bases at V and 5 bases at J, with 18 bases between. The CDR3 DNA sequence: TGCGCCACCGGGAAAACTCTCCCTAACAATGAGCAGTTCTTC. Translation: CATGKTLPNNEQFF.

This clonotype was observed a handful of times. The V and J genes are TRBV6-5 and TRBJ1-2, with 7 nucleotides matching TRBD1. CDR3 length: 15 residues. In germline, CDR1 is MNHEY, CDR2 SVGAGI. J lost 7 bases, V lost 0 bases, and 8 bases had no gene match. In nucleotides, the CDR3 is TGTGCCAGCAGTTACTCGAGTAAGGGGGCGATTGGCTACACCTTC. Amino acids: CASSYSSKGAIGYTF.

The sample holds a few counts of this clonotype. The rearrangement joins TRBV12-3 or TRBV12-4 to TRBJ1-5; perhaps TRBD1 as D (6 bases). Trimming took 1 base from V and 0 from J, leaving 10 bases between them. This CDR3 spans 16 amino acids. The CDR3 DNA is TGTGCCAGCAGTTTAGAACAGGGTTATAGCAATCAGCCCCAGCATTTT. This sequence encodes CASSLEQGYSNQPQHF.

The CDR3 is CASSLRQGGELFF. CDR3 sequence (DNA): TGTGCCAGCAGCTTAAGACAGGGTGGGGAGCTGTTTTTT. J is TRBJ2-2 and V is TRBV7-8, with 7 bases aligning to TRBD1. Germline V CDR1 and CDR2: SGHVS, FQNEAQ. Trimming removed 2 bases from V and 8 bases from J; junction bases left unmatched: 2. The CDR3 is made up of 13 amino acids.

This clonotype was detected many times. Here the CDR3 reads CASSLHSRGNYGYTF. The CDR3 coding sequence is TGTGCCAGCAGTTTGCACTCCAGGGGTAACTATGGCTACACCTTC. The rearrangement joins TRBV27 to TRBJ1-2; D may be TRBD1 (6 bases). The CDR3 runs to 15 residues. CDR1 and CDR2 from the germline V gene are MNHEY and SMNVEV (reference sequence). V gave up 3 bases and J gave up 1 base, with 12 bases separating them.

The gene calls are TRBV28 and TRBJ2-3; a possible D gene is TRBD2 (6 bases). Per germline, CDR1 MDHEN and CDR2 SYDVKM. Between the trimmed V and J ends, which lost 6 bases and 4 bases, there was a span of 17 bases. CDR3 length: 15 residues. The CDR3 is CASSPGLSIADTQYF. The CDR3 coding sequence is TGTGCCAGCAGCCCAGGACTATCCATCGCAGATACGCAGTATTTT.

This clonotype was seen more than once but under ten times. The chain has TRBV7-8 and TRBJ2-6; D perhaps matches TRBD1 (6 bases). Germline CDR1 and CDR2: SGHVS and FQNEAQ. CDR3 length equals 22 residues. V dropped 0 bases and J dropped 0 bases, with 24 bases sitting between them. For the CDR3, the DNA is TGTGCCAGCAGCTTAGCTAGGTTTAGACTCAGGACAGAGGGCTCTGGGGCCAACGTCCTGACTTTC. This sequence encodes CASSLARFRLRTEGSGANVLTF.

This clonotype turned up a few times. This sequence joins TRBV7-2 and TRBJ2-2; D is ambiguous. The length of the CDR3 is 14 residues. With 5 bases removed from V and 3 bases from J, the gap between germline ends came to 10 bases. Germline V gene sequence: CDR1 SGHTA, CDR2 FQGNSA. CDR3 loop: CASSLGRDTGELFF. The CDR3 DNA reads TGTGCCAGCAGCCTCGGTCGAGACACCGGGGAGCTGTTTTTT.